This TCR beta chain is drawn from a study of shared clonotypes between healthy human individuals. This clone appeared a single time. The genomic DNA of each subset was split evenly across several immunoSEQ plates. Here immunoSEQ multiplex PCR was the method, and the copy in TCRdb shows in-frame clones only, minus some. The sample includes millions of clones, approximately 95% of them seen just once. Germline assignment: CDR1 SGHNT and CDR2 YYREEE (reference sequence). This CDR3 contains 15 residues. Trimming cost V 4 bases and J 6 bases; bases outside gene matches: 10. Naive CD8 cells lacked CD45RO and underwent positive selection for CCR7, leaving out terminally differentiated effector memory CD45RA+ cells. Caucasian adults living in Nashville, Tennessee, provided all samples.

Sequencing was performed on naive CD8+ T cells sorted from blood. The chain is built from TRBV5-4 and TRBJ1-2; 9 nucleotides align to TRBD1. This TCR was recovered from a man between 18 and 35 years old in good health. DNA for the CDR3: TGTGCCAGCAGCGCCGGACAGGGGTCCCCTAATGGCTACACCTTC. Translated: CASSAGQGSPNGYTF. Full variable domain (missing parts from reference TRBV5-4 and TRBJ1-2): ETGVTQSPTHLIKTRGQQVTLRCSSQSGHNTVSWYQQALGQGPQFIFQYYREEENGRGNFPPRFSGLQFPNYSSELNVNALELDDSALYLCASSAGQGSPNGYTFGSGTRLTVV.